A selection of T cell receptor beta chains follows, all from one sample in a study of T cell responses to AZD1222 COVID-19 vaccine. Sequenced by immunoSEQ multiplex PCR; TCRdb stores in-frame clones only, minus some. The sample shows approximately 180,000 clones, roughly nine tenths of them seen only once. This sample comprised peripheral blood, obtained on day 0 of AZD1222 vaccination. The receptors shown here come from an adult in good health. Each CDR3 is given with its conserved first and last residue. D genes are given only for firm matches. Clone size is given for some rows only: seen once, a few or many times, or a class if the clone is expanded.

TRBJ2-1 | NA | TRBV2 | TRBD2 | TGTGCCAGCAGTAGCGGGAGCGGTTACAATGAGCAGTTCTTC | CASSSGSGYNEQFF
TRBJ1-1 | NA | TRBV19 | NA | TGTGCCAGTAGTATAGTCCAGAACACTGAAGCTTTCTTT | CASSIVQNTEAFF
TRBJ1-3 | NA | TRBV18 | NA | TGTGCCAGCTCACCAGCGATTAGGGGCTACTCTGGAAACACCATATATTTT | CASSPAIRGYSGNTIYF
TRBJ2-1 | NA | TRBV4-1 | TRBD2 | TGCGCCAGCAGCCAGACCCTAGCGGGAAGCTTTGGTGAGCAGTTCTTC | CASSQTLAGSFGEQFF
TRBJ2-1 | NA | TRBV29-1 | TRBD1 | TGCAGCGTTGTTACAGGGGGTGAGCAGTTCTTC | CSVVTGGEQFF
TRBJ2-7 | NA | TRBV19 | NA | TGTGCCAGTAGTATAGCCCCGGGGGCCGAGCAGTACTTC | CASSIAPGAEQYF
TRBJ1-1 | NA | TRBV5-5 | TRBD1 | TGTGCCAGCAGCTCCCGGACAGGGAACACTGAAGCTTTCTTT | CASSSRTGNTEAFF
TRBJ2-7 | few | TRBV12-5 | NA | TGTGCTAGTGTCGAGCCAGGGATGTCTTACGAGCAGTACTTC | CASVEPGMSYEQYF
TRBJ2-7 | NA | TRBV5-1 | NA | TGCGCCAGCAGCTCACAGACAGGATCTTCCGGCTACGAGCAGTACTTC | CASSSQTGSSGYEQYF
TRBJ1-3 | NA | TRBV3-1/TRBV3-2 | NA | TGTGCCAGCAGTCTAAGCCTACCTTCTGGAAACACCATATATTTT | CASSLSLPSGNTIYF
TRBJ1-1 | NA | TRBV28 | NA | TGTGCCAGCAGTTTCTATGGGAGCGGCACTGAAGCTTTCTTT | CASSFYGSGTEAFF
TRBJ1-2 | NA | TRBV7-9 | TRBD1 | TGTGCCAGCAGCCGTCCCGGGACAGGGAACTATGGCTACACCTTC | CASSRPGTGNYGYTF
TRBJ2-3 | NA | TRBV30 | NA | TGTGCCTGGAGTACGTCCTGGGTGACAGATACGCAGTATTTT | CAWSTSWVTDTQYF
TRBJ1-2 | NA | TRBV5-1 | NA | TGCGCCAGCAGCTTGGGCACTCGGGGCTACACCTTC | CASSLGTRGYTF
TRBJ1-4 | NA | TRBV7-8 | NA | TGTGCCAGCAGCTTAGGGTTGGGAGGAGACGAAAAACTGTTTTTT | CASSLGLGGDEKLFF
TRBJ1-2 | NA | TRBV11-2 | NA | TGTGCCAGCAGCCATGGAACAGCTAACTATGGCTACACCTTC | CASSHGTANYGYTF
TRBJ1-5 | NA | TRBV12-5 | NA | TGTGCTAGTGGTTTGGTACTTCTCGGGAATCAGCCCCAGCATTTT | CASGLVLLGNQPQHF
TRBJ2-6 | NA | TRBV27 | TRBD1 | TGTGCCAGCGGTGGGACAGGAGTCTCTGGGGCCAACGTCCTGACTTTC | CASGGTGVSGANVLTF
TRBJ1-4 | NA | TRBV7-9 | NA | TGTGCCAGCAGCTTAGTGACCCACGGCCTTAATGAAAAACTGTTTTTT | CASSLVTHGLNEKLFF
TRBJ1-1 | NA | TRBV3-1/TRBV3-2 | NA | TGTGCCAGCAGCCAAGGGGGGACGGGGAACACTGAAGCTTTCTTT | CASSQGGTGNTEAFF
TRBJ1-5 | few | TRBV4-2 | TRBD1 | TGTGCCAGCAGCCAAGATCCCGGACAGGGGTATCAGCCCCAGCATTTT | CASSQDPGQGYQPQHF
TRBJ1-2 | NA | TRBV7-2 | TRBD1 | TGTGCCAGCAGCAGTGGACAGGCGAATGGCTACACCTTC | CASSSGQANGYTF
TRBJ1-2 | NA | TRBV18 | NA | TGTGCCAGCTCCCGAGGGGACTATGGCTACACCTTC | CASSRGDYGYTF
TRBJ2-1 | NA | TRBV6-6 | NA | TGTGCCAGCATTGGGGCAGGGGAAGGGGTTCGCAATGAGCAGTTCTTC | CASIGAGEGVRNEQFF
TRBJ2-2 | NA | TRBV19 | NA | TGTGCCAGTGCCCGGCCCCACACCGGGGAGCTGTTTTTT | CASARPHTGELFF
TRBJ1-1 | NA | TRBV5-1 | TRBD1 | TGCGCCAGCAGCTTACGACCAGGGGGCCCCAGCACTGAAGCTTTCTTT | CASSLRPGGPSTEAFF
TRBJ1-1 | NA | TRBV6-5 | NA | TGTGCCAGCAGTTACTCGACGACTAACAGGGCTTTCTTT | CASSYSTTNRAFF
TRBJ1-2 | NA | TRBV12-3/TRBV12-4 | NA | TGTGCCAGCAGTTTAGGCTACTATGGCTACACCTTC | CASSLGYYGYTF
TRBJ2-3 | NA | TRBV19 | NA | TGTGCCAGTAGGATCCGGGACACTAGCACAGATACGCAGTATTTT | CASRIRDTSTDTQYF